The following is a TCR beta chain sequence with its context. The repertoire was sequenced with immunoSEQ multiplex PCR; TCRdb's copy has only in-frame clones and lacks some. The sample has about a million clones; roughly 80% are singletons. The data originate from a study of shared clonotypes between healthy human individuals. Across the whole study: A donor's plate count was three for CD4 naive and three for CD4 memory; CD8 naive had two and CD8 memory one.

Subsets obtained from CD4+ cells comprised CD45RA+ naive and CD45RA-negative memory cells. The sample taken for sequencing was memory CD4+ T cells from PBMCs. This sample's subset: CD45RA-negative fraction. The source is a man aged 18 to 29 in good health. Some clones in this sample may be carry-over from other donors' samples.

The CDR3 is CASSQTRGSGQFF. CDR3 bases: TGTGCCAGCAGCCAAACCCGGGGCTCCGGGCAGTTCTTC. The chain carries TRBV4-2 and TRBJ2-1, with D possibly called TRBD1 or TRBD2 (5 bases each). Germline CDR1 is LGHNA and CDR2 is YNFKEQ. The V gene lost 2 bases and the J gene lost 12 bases, with 14 bases spanning the gap. This CDR3 is 13 amino acids long.